The sequence of this T cell receptor (beta chain) was determined in a study of identifying expanded T cells in peripheral blood (dated by TCRdb to the late 2010s). Context from the whole study: Separate aliquots of the same genomic DNA pool were sequenced to produce technical replicates, and four replicates were compared in pairs. Study-wide conclusions, independent of this receptor: The authors expected biological variance in healthy repertoires might increase further over much longer intervals such as months to years. Variance in clone template counts between roughly 2-week samples significantly increased with total template count across all healthy donors. Across all healthy-donor time intervals, the beta-binomial model significantly cut both the number of clones called differentially abundant and the false-positive rate. The binomial model flagged around 1.2 differentially abundant clones between technical replicates but 15 to 17 over around two weeks and 19 over around four weeks.

No immune events such as infections were documented for the healthy donors during the collection period. Time-dependent variance in a beta-binomial model of T-cell clone differential abundance was calibrated using healthy-donor blood repertoires as a training cohort. The training cohort was composed of some ten healthy donors, 3 female and 7 male. The donors were between about 29 and 65 years old, with an average age of roughly 40 years. Obtained from a commercial supplier, whole blood was collected from each healthy donor at three time points set around two weeks apart. For immunosequencing, genomic DNA was extracted from unsorted whole blood. The immunoSEQ Assay, which uses bias-controlled multiplex PCR amplification of genomic DNA, was used to profile TCRbeta CDR3 regions. The original pipeline was this. To quantify the absolute abundance of each unique TCRbeta CDR3 region, the sequences were collapsed and filtered. Two models were used to test differential abundance: a binomial model (Fisher-equivalent) and a beta-binomial model that adds time-dependent variance fitted from healthy donors. Clones with fewer than 5 combined templates were removed, and a clone was called differentially abundant if the clone's Benjamini-Hochberg FDR was below 0.01. The form v = (b*log(k)+a)^2 was used to model beta-binomial variance as a function of total template count across the two samples. The table comes from immuneACCESS by way of TCRdb, which keeps in-frame sequences with V and J called. Part of the clones is missing from these tables; in studies checked, under half for an unresolved V gene and the rest for unknown reasons. The V and J calls and clone size come from that table; D and trimming were worked out from the DNA. The sample table shows more than 75,000 clones, and more than 70% are seen once. The ten top clones hold 3% to 5% of the sample.

Worth noting for this clone: The antigen it recognizes is unknown. Base quality data are lacking; no much larger clone is found one base away.

The clonotype comes from a person aged 18 to 70 in good health. Sequenced: blood.

The nucleotides read TGTGCCAGCAGTGATTTTAGCGGTAGCTCCTACGAGCAGTACTTC. Its coded protein is CASSDFSGSSYEQYF. This sequence uses TRBV6-1 and TRBJ2-7; TRBD2 is possibly the D segment (6 matching bases). Cut back by 3 bases and 0 bases, the V and J ends lie 12 bases apart. From cysteine to phenylalanine, the CDR3 is 15 amino acids long. Just CDR3 DNA is preserved here, 45 bases in frame from base 1. The CDR1 and CDR2 encoded by the germline V gene are MNHNS and SASEGT.